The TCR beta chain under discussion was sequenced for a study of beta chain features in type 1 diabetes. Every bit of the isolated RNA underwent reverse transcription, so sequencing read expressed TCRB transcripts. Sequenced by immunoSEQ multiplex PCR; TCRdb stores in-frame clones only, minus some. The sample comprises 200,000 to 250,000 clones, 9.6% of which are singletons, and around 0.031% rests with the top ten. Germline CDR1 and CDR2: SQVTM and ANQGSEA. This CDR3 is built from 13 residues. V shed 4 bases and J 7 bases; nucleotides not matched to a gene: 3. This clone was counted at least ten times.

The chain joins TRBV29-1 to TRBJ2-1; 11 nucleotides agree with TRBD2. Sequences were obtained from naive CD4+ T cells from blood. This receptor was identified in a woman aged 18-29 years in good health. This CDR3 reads CSVASGRRNEQFF. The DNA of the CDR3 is TGCAGCGTTGCTAGCGGGAGGAGGAATGAGCAGTTCTTC.